This TCR beta chain was recovered during a study of CD8+CD57+ T cells in acquired aplastic anemia. For the study at large: The average for DNA from sorted CD4+ and CD8+ cells was 3 to 4 ug.

Genomic DNA constituted the template upon which TCR beta VDJ and CDR3 profiling was performed. TCRdb re-derived calls from the reads in MiXCR, one entry per CDR3 protein. The table lists roughly 170,000 distinct CDR3 sequences, roughly 63% of them singletons. The CDR3 has 14 amino acids. CDR1 is ENHRY and CDR2 is SYGVKD in the germline V gene. Germline trimming cut 6 bases from V and 5 bases from J; bases unmatched to any gene: 8. The receptor was derived from a human donor in good health. The genes are TRBV10-3 and TRBJ2-7, with 9 positions matching TRBD1. Sequencing was carried out using sorted CD4+, CD8+, or CD8+CD57+ T cells (not recorded which) from PBMCs. The CDR3 coding sequence is TGTGCCATCAGCCCTGGGACAGGGCTTGACGAGCAGTACTTC. This gives the protein CAISPGTGLDEQYF.